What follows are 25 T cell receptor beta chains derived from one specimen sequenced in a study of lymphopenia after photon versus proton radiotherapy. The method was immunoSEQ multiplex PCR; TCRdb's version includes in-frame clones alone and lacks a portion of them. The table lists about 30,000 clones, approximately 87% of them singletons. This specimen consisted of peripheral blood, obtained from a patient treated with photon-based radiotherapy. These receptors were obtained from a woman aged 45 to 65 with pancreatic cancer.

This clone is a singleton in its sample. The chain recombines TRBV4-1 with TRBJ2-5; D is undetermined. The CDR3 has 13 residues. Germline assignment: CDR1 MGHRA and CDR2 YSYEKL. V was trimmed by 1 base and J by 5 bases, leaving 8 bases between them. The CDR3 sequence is CASSQVYIETQYF. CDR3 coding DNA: TGCGCCAGCAGCCAAGTTTACATTGAGACCCAGTACTTC.

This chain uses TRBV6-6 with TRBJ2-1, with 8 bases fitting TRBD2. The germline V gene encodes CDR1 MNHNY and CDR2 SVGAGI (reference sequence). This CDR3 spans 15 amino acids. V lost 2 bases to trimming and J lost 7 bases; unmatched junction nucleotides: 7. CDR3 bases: TGTGCCAGCAGTTACGATACGGGAGGGCTAAATGAGCAGTTCTTC. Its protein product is CASSYDTGGLNEQFF.

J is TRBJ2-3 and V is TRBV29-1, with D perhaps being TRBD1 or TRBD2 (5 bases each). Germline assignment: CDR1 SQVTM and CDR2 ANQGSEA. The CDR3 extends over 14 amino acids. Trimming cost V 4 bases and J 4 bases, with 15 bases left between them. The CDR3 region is CSVAGALDSDTQYF. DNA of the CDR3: TGCAGCGTTGCCGGGGCCCTTGATTCAGATACGCAGTATTTT.

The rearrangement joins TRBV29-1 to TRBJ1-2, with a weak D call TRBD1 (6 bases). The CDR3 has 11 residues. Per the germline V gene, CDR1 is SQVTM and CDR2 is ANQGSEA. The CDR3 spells CSAKGDYGYTF. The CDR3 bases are TGCAGTGCCAAGGGGGACTATGGCTACACCTTC.

CDR3 region: CSGGQTNTEAFF. CDR3 nucleotides: TGCAGCGGGGGACAAACGAACACTGAAGCTTTCTTT. The V and J genes are TRBV29-1 and TRBJ1-1; weak D call: TRBD1 (6 bases). The V end lost 7 bases, the J end lost 1 base, and 10 bases lay between the germline ends. This CDR3 spans 12 amino acids. CDR1 is SQVTM and CDR2 is ANQGSEA in the germline V gene.

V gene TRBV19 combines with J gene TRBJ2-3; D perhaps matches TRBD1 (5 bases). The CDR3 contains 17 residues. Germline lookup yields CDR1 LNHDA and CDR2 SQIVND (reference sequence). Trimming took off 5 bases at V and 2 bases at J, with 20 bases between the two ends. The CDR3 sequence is CASSGQTAMKITDTQYF. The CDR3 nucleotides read TGTGCCAGTAGTGGGCAGACAGCCATGAAGATCACAGATACGCAGTATTTT.

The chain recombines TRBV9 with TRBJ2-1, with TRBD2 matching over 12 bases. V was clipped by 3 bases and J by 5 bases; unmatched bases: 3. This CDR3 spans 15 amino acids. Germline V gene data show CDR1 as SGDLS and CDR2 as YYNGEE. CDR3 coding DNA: TGTGCCAGCAGCGGAACTAGCGGGAGGAACAATGAGCAGTTCTTC. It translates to CASSGTSGRNNEQFF.

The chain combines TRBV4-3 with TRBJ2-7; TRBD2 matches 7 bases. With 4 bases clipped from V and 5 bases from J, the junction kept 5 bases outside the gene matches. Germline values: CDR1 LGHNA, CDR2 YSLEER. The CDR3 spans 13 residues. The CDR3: CASSLTSADEQYF. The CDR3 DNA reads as TGCGCCAGCAGCCTCACTAGCGCGGACGAGCAGTACTTC.

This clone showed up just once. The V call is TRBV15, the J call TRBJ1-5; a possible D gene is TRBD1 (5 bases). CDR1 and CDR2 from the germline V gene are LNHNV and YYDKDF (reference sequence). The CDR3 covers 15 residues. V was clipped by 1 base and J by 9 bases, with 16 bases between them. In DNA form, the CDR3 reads TGTGCCACCAGCAGAGCAAGGGGCGGTCAAGGGCCCCAGCATTTT. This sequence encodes CATSRARGGQGPQHF.

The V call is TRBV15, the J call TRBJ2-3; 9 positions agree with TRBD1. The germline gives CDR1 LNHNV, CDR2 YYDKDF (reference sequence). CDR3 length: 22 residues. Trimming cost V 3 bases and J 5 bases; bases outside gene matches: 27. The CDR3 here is CATSRSPGTGPPAGLLGDTQYF. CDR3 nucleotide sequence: TGTGCCACCAGCAGGTCCCCCGGGACAGGGCCTCCTGCGGGGCTTCTGGGAGATACGCAGTATTTT.

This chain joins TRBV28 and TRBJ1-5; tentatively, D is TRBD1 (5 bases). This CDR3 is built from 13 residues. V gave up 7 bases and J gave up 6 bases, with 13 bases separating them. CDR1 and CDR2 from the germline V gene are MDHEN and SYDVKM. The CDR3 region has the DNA TGTGCCAGCAACCAGGGTGGACGTCAGCCCCAGCATTTT. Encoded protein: CASNQGGRQPQHF. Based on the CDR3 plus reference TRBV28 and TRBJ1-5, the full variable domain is DVKVTQSSRYLVKRTGEKVFLECVQDMDHENMFWYRQDPGLGLRLIYFSYDVKMKEKGDIPEGYSVSREKKERFSLILESASTNQTSMYLCASNQGGRQPQHFGDGTRLSIL.

The CDR3 region is CALLKETGELFF. CDR3 in DNA: TGTGCCCTTCTGAAAGAGACCGGGGAGCTGTTTTTT. The chain has TRBV7-9 and TRBJ2-2; no firm D call. Per germline, CDR1 SEHNR and CDR2 FQNEAQ (reference sequence). The CDR3 is 12 amino acids. V was cut by 11 bases and J by 5 bases, with 12 bases left in between.

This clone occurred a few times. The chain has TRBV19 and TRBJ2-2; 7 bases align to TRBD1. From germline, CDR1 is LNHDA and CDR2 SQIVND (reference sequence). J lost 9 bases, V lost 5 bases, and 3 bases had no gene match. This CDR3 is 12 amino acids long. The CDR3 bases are TGTGCCAGTAGTCCGGACAGGTGGGAGCTGTTTTTT. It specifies CASSPDRWELFF. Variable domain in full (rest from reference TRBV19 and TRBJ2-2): DGGITQSPKYLFRKEGQNVTLSCEQNLNHDAMYWYRQDPGQGLRLIYYSQIVNDFQKGDIAEGYSVSREKKESFPLTVTSAQKNPTAFYLCASSPDRWELFFGEGSRLTVL.

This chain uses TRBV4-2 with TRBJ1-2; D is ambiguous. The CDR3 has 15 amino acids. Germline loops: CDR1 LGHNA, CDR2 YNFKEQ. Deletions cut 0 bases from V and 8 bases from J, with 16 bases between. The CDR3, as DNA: TGTGCCAGCAGCCAAGAAGACACGGTTCAGCGCGGCTACACCTTC. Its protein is CASSQEDTVQRGYTF.

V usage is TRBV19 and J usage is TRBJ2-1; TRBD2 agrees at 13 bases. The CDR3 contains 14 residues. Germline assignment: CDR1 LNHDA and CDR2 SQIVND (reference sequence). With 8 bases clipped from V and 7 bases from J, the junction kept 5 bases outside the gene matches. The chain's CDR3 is CASRTSGRGNEQFF. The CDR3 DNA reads TGTGCCAGTCGGACTAGCGGGAGAGGGAATGAGCAGTTCTTC.

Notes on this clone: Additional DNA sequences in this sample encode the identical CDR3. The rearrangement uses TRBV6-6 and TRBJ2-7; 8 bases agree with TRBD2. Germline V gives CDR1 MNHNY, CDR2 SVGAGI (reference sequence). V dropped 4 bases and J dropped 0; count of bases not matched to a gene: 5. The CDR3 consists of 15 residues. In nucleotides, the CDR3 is TGTGCCAGCAGTTCCCCGGGACTAGTCTCCTACGAGCAGTACTTC. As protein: CASSSPGLVSYEQYF.

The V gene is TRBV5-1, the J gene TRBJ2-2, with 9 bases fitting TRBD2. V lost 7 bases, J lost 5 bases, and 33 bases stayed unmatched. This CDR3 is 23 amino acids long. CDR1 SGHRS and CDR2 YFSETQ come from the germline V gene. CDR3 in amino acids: CASLPTNEAGGPPRGRGTGELFF. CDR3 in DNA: TGCGCCAGCCTCCCCACTAACGAAGCGGGAGGACCCCCGAGGGGTCGAGGGACCGGGGAGCTGTTTTTT.

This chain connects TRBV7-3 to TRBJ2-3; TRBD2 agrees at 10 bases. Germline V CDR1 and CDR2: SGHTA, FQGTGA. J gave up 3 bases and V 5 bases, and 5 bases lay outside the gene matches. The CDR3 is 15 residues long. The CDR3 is CASSVAGGRTDTQYF. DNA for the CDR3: TGTGCCAGCAGCGTAGCGGGAGGCAGGACAGATACGCAGTATTTT.

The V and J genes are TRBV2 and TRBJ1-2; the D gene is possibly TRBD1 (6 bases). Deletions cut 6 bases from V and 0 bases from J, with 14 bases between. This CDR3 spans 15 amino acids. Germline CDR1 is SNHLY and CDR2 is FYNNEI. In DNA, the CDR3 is TGTGCCAGCAGGAGAGCAGGGGACGCTAACTATGGCTACACCTTC. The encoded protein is CASRRAGDANYGYTF.

The CDR3 DNA follows: TGCAGCGTTGGGACAGGGCCTTTAGATACGCAGTATTTT. Its translation: CSVGTGPLDTQYF. The chain couples TRBV29-1 to TRBJ2-3; TRBD1 matches 8 bases. The CDR3 contains 13 residues. V trimming: 4 bases; J trimming: 5 bases; junction bases outside the gene matches: 5. Germline V gene data show CDR1 as SQVTM and CDR2 as ANQGSEA.

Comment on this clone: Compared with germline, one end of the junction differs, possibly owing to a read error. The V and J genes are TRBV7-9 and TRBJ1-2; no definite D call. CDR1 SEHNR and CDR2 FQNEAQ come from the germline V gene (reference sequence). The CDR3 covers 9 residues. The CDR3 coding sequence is TGTGCCAGCACTAACAGTGGCCCCTTC. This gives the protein CASTNSGPF.

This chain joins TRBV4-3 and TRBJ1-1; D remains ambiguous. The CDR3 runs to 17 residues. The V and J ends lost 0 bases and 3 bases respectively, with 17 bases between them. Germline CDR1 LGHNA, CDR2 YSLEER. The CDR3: CASSQDDWRGKDTEAFF. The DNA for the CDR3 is TGCGCCAGCAGCCAAGATGATTGGCGGGGTAAGGACACTGAAGCTTTCTTT.

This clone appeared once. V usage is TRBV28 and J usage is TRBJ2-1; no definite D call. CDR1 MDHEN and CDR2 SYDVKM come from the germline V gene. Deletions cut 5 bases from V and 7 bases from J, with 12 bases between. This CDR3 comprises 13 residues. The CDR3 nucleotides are TGTGCCAGCAGTCCATCGGTAGGGAATGAGCAGTTCTTC. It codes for CASSPSVGNEQFF.

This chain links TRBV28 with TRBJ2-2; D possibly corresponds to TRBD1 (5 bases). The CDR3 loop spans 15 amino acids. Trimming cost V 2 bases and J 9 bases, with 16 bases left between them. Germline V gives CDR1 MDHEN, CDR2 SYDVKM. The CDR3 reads CASSLGTGPAWELFF. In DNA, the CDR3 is TGTGCCAGCAGTTTAGGAACAGGTCCGGCCTGGGAGCTGTTTTTT. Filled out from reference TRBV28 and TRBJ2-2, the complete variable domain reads DVKVTQSSRYLVKRTGEKVFLECVQDMDHENMFWYRQDPGLGLRLIYFSYDVKMKEKGDIPEGYSVSREKKERFSLILESASTNQTSMYLCASSLGTGPAWELFFGEGSRLTVL.

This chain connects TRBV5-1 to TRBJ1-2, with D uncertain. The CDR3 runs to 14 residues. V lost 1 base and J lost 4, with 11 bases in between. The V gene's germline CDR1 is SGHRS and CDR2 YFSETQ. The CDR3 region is CASSLFEVGYGYTF. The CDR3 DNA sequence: TGCGCCAGCAGCTTGTTCGAGGTCGGCTATGGCTACACCTTC.